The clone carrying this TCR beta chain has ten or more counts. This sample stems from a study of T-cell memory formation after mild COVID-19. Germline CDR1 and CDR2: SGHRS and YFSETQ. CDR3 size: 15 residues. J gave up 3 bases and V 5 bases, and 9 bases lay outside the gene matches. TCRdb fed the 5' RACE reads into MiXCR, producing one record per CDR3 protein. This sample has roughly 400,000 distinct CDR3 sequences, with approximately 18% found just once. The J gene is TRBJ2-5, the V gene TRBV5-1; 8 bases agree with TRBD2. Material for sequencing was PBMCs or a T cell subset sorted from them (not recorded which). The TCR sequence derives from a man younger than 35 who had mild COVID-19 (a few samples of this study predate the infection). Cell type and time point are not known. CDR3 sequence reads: CASRSGGLVKETQYF. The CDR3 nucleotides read TGCGCCAGCAGGAGTGGGGGACTAGTGAAAGAGACCCAGTACTTC.